A selection of T cell receptor beta chains follows, all from one sample in a study of blood T cell repertoires in COVID-19. The table came from immunoSEQ multiplex PCR; TCRdb's copy has only in-frame clones and leaves some out. The sample has over 200,000 clones; roughly 84% are singletons. The sequenced sample consisted of peripheral blood. These receptors all stem from a woman older than 75 with active or convalescent COVID-19. CDR3s include the opening cysteine and the closing phenylalanine or tryptophan. A D gene is named only where the DNA matches it firmly. The size field is filled for only some rows; it gives once, few, many or a size class.

d_call | clone_size | j_call | v_call | cdr3_nt | cdr3_aa
TRBD1 | NA | TRBJ2-5 | TRBV3-1/TRBV3-2 | TGTGCCAGCAGCCAGGGGGGGACAGGGTACCAAGAGACCCAGTACTTC | CASSQGGTGYQETQYF
NA | NA | TRBJ1-2 | TRBV5-1 | TGCGCCAGCAGCCCCCAGGGGAACTATGGCTACACCTTC | CASSPQGNYGYTF
NA | NA | TRBJ1-1 | TRBV5-6 | TGTGCCAGCAGCTTTTCCAGGAACACTGAAGCTTTCTTT | CASSFSRNTEAFF
NA | NA | TRBJ2-3 | TRBV5-1 | TGCGCCAGCAGCTTGGGTGAAGCGGACACAGATACGCAGTATTTT | CASSLGEADTDTQYF
TRBD1 | NA | TRBJ1-4 | TRBV10-3 | TGTGCCATCGGGGGACAGGGGGATGAAAAACTGTTTTTT | CAIGGQGDEKLFF
NA | NA | TRBJ2-3 | TRBV6-2/TRBV6-3 | TGTGCCAGCAGTTACTCGAGCAGGGGTGCAGATACGCAGTATTTT | CASSYSSRGADTQYF
TRBD2 | NA | TRBJ2-7 | TRBV2 | TGTGCCAGCAGTGAAGAGGCGGGAGTCTCCTACGAGCAGTACTTC | CASSEEAGVSYEQYF
TRBD1 | NA | TRBJ2-4 | TRBV18 | TGTGCCAGCTCACCACAGGGGGCAAGGACCAAAAACATTCAGTACTTC | CASSPQGARTKNIQYF
NA | once | TRBJ2-5 | TRBV2 | TGTGCCAGCAGTGAATCTCTAGCGTGGGAGACCCAGTACTTC | CASSESLAWETQYF
NA | NA | TRBJ2-1 | TRBV11-1 | TGTGCCAGCACCCCCAGGGGCGCCTACAATGAGCAGTTCTTC | CASTPRGAYNEQFF
NA | NA | TRBJ2-1 | TRBV6-5 | TGTGCCAGCAGTTACGGGGGTCTCACGGGGACAAATGAGCAGTTCTTC | CASSYGGLTGTNEQFF
NA | few | TRBJ2-2 | TRBV4-3 | TGCGCCAGCAGTGAGACCTGGAGGAGCACCGGGGAGCTGTTTTTT | CASSETWRSTGELFF
NA | NA | TRBJ1-1 | TRBV7-2 | TGTGCCAGCAGCTTAGGCGTCGTCACTGAAGCTTTCTTT | CASSLGVVTEAFF
NA | NA | TRBJ1-2 | TRBV12-3/TRBV12-4 | TGTGCCAGCAGTTTTGGGCTTGGCTACACCTTC | CASSFGLGYTF
NA | once | TRBJ2-5 | TRBV30 | TGTGCCTGGAGTGTACCCCACTTAGAGACCCAGTACTTC | CAWSVPHLETQYF
NA | NA | TRBJ1-1 | TRBV5-1 | TGCGCCAGCAGCTTTATCGGTATGGACACTGAAGCTTTCTTT | CASSFIGMDTEAFF
TRBD1 | NA | TRBJ1-5 | TRBV7-9 | TGTGCCAGCAGCGTAGACAGGGGGAATTATCAGCCCCAGCATTTT | CASSVDRGNYQPQHF
NA | NA | TRBJ2-3 | TRBV9 | TGTGCCAGCAGCGTTAGTACAGATACGCAGTATTTT | CASSVSTDTQYF
TRBD1 | NA | TRBJ2-7 | TRBV6-6 | TGTGCCAGCACCGAGACAGGGTACGAGCAGTACTTC | CASTETGYEQYF
NA | NA | TRBJ2-7 | TRBV11-3 | TGTGCCAGCAGCTTAGGGGGTGGGAGGCCCCCCTACGAGCAGTACTTC | CASSLGGGRPPYEQYF
TRBD2 | NA | TRBJ2-1 | TRBV5-6 | TGTGCCAGCAGCTTGTATTTTCTAGCGGGGGAATCCAATGAGCAGTTCTTC | CASSLYFLAGESNEQFF
TRBD1 | NA | TRBJ1-2 | TRBV7-2 | TGTGCCAGCAGCTTCGCCTCCGGGACAGGGGGCTTGAGCTATGGCTACACCTTC | CASSFASGTGGLSYGYTF
TRBD1 | NA | TRBJ2-7 | TRBV27 | TGTGCCAGCAGTCCGGGACAGTCCTACGAGCAGTACTTC | CASSPGQSYEQYF
NA | NA | TRBJ1-1 | TRBV5-5 | TGTGCCAGCAGCTCGGGGGTAAGGAACACTGAAGCTTTCTTT | CASSSGVRNTEAFF
NA | NA | TRBJ2-5 | TRBV27 | TGTGCCAGCAGTTTTAGATACTCACAAGAGACCCAGTACTTC | CASSFRYSQETQYF
NA | few | TRBJ1-6 | TRBV19 | TGTGCCAGTAGGGGGCGGCTCTATAATTCACCCCTCCACTTT | CASRGRLYNSPLHF
NA | once | TRBJ1-2 | TRBV6-2/TRBV6-3 | TGTGCCAGCAGTTCCCCTAAAGACAGATCCTATGGCTACACCTTC | CASSSPKDRSYGYTF
TRBD2 | NA | TRBJ2-7 | TRBV5-6 | TGTGCCAGCAGCCCCATGGGGGCGGGAGGGCGCGAGCAGTACTTC | CASSPMGAGGREQYF
NA | NA | TRBJ2-5 | TRBV5-1 | TGCGCCAGCAGGTTCAGCGGAGAAGAGACCCAGTACTTC | CASRFSGEETQYF